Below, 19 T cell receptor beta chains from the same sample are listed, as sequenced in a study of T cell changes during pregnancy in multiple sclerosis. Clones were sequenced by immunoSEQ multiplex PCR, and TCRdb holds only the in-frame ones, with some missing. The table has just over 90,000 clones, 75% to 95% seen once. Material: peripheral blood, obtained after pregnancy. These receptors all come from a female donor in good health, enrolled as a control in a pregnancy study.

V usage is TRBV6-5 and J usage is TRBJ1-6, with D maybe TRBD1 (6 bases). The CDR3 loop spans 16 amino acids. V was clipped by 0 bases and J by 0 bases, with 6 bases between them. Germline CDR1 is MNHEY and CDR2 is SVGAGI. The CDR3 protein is CASSYSGASYNSPLHF. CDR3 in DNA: TGTGCCAGCAGTTACTCGGGGGCCTCCTATAATTCACCCCTCCACTTT.

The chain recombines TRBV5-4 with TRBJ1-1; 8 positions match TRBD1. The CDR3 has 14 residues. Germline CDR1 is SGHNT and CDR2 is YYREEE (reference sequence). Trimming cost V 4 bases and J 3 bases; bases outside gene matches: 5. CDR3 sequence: CASSQGAQHTEAFF. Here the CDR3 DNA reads TGTGCCAGCAGCCAGGGGGCGCAACACACTGAAGCTTTCTTT.

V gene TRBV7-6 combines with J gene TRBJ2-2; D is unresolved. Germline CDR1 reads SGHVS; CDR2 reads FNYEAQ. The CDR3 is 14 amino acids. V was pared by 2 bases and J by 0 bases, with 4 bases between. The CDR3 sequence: CASSLLSNTGELFF. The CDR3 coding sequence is TGTGCCAGCAGCTTACTATCGAACACCGGGGAGCTGTTTTTT.

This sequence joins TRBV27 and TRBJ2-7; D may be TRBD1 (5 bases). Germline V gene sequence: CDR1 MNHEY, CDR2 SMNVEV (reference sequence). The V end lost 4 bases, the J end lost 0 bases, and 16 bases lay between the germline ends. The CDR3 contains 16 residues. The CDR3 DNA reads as TGTGCCAGCAGTTCCCCCCTCAGGGCGAGCTCCTACGAGCAGTACTTC. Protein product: CASSSPLRASSYEQYF.

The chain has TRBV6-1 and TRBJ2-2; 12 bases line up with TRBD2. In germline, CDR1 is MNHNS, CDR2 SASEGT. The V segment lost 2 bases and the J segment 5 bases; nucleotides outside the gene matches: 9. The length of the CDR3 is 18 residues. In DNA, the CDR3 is TGTGCCAGCAGTGAATGGCTAGCGGGGGGGCCTGGTACCGGGGAGCTGTTTTTT. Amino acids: CASSEWLAGGPGTGELFF.

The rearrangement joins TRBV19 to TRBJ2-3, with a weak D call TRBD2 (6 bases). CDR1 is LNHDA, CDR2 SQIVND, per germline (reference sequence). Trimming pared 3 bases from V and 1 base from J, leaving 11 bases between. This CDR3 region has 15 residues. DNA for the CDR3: TGTGCCAGTAGTATTGGGGGGTTGGGCACAGATACGCAGTATTTT. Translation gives CASSIGGLGTDTQYF.

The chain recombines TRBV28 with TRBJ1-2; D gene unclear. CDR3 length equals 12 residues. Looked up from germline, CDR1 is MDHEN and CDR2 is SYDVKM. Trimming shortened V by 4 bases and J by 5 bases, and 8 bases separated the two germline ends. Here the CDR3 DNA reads TGTGCCAGCAGTTACCGTCGGTATGGCTACACCTTC. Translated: CASSYRRYGYTF.

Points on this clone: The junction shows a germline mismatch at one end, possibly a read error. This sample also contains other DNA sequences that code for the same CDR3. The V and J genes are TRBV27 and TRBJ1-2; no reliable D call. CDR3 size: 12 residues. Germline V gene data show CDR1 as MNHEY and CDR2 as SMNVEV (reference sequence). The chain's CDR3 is CASSPRGYGYTF. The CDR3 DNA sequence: TGCGCCAGCAGTCCCCGCGGGTATGGCTACACCTTC.

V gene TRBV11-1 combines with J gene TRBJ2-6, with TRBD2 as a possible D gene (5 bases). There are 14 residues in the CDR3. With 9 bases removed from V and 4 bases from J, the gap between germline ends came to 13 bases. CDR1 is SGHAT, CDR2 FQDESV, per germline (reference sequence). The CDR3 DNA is TGTGCCAGTACCGAGGGAAGCGGGGCCAACGTCCTGACTTTC. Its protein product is CASTEGSGANVLTF.

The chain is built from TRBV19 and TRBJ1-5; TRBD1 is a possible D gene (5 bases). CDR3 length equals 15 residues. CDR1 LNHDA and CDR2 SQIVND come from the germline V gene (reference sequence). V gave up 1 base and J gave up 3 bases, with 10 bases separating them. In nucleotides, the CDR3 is TGTGCCAGTAGTATAGTTAAGGGGCCCAATCAGCCCCAGCATTTT. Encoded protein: CASSIVKGPNQPQHF.

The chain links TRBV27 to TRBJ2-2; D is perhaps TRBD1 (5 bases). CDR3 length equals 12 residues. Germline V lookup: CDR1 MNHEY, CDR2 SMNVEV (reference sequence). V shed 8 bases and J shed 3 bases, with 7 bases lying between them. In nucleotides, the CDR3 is TGTGCCAGCCTAGGGGACACCGGGGAGCTGTTTTTT. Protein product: CASLGDTGELFF.

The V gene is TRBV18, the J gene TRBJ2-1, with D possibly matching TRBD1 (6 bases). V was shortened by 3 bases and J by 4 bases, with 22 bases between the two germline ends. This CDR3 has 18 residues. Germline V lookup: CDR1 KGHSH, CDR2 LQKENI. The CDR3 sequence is CASSPPRGSSGPYNEQFF. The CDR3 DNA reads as TGTGCCAGCTCACCGCCCAGGGGAAGCTCGGGGCCTTACAATGAGCAGTTCTTC.

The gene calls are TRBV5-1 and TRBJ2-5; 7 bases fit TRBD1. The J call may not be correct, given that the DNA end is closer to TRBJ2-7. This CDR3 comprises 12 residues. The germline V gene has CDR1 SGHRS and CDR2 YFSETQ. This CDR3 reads CASSFPGGEQYF. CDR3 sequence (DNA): TGCGCCAGCAGCTTTCCAGGGGGCGAGCAGTACTTC.

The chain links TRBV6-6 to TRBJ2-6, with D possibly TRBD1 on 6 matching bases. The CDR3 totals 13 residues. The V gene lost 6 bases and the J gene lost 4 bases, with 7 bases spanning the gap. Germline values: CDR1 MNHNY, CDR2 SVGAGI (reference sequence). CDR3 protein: CASRGAGANVLTF. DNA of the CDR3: TGTGCCAGCAGGGGGGCCGGGGCCAACGTCCTGACTTTC.

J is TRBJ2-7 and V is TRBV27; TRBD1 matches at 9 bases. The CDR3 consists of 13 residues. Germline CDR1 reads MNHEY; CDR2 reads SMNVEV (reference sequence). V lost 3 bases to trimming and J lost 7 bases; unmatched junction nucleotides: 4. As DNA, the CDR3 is TGTGCCAGCAGTTTGGACAGGGGAAGGGAGCAGTACTTC. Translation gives CASSLDRGREQYF.

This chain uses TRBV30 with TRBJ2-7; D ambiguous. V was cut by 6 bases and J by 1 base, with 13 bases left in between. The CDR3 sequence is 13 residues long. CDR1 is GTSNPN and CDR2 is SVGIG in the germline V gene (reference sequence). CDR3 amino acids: CACEERPSYEQYF. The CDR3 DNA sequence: TGTGCCTGCGAGGAGCGTCCGTCCTACGAGCAGTACTTC.

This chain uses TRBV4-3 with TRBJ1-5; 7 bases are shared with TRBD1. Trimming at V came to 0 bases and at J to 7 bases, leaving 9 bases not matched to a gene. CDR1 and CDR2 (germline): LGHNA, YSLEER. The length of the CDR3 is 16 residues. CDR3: CASSQDLTGAMQPQHF. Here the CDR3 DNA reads TGCGCCAGCAGCCAAGATCTTACAGGGGCTATGCAGCCCCAGCATTTT.

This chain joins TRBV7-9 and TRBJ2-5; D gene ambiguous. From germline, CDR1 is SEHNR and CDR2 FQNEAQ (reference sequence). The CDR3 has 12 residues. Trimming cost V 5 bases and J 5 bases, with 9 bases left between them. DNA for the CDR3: TGTGCCAGCAGCCCCCCCACTGAGACCCAGTACTTC. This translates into CASSPPTETQYF.

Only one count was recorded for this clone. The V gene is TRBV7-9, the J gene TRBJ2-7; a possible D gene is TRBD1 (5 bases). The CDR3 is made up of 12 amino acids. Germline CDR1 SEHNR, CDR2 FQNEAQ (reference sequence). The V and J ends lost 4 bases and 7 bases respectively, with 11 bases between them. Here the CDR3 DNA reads TGTGCCAGCAGCTCCCTAAACAGGGAGCAGTACTTC. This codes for CASSSLNREQYF.